The 20 T cell receptor beta chains in this list originate from one sample, sequenced in a study of B cell selection in AIRE deficiency. TCRdb's copy holds only in-frame clones and misses some; the assay was immunoSEQ multiplex PCR. The table has about 24,000 clones, around 97% seen once. Sorting defined conventional CD4 T cells as CD4+CD127+. The sample comprised CD4+CD127+ conventional T cells sorted from PBMCs. The receptors were sampled from a human donor in good health.

The J gene is TRBJ2-7, the V gene TRBV7-3; D is ambiguous. Looked up from germline, CDR1 is SGHTA and CDR2 is FQGTGA. Trimming left V 6 bases short and J 3 bases short, with 18 bases between. CDR3 length: 15 residues. CDR3 loop: CASSPTASGIYEQYF. The CDR3 DNA reads TGTGCCAGCAGTCCTACAGCTAGTGGAATCTACGAGCAGTACTTC.

The V and J genes are TRBV7-3 and TRBJ2-7; 7 nucleotides match TRBD2. This CDR3 is 14 amino acids long. Trimming cost V 2 bases and J 4 bases; bases outside gene matches: 5. CDR1 SGHTA and CDR2 FQGTGA come from the germline V gene. The CDR3 DNA reads as TGTGCCAGCAGCTTAGTTGGGCGGGAGTACGAGCAGTACTTC. Translation: CASSLVGREYEQYF.

This clone was observed once. The V call is TRBV7-2, the J call TRBJ1-6; D is ambiguous. Trimming took off 2 bases at V and 10 bases at J, with 9 bases between the two ends. The CDR3 spans 13 residues. CDR1 is SGHTA and CDR2 is FQGNSA in the germline V gene. In DNA form, the CDR3 reads TGTGCCAGCAGCTTAACGTTTTACTCACCCCTCCACTTT. Its translation is CASSLTFYSPLHF.

This chain connects TRBV6-5 to TRBJ1-2, with a tentative D call TRBD1 (5 bases). CDR3 size: 15 residues. V lost 7 bases to trimming and J lost 5 bases, with 20 bases between them. From germline, CDR1 is MNHEY and CDR2 SVGAGI. The CDR3 loop is CASISTWDRFYGYTF. CDR3 coding DNA: TGTGCCAGCATCTCAACTTGGGACCGGTTTTATGGCTACACCTTC.

Points on this clone: The conserved phenylalanine or tryptophan is not found at the CDR3 terminus, so this likely reflects a read error. The DNA is left out, because the CDR3 cannot be placed on it with certainty; the CDR3 is given as TCRdb lists it. CDR3 sequence reads: CASSTPKGAV. This chain links TRBV11-3 with TRBJ1-1; the table gives TRBD1 as D, unverified against the DNA. The CDR3 is 10 amino acids long, termini counted. Germline V gives CDR1 SGHNT, CDR2 YENEEA.

This chain uses TRBV6-5 with TRBJ2-4, with TRBD2 matching over 8 bases. The J segment lost 8 bases and the V segment lost 6 bases, leaving 12 bases of the junction unmatched. This CDR3 is 15 amino acids long. The V gene's germline CDR1 is MNHEY and CDR2 SVGAGI. Here the CDR3 reads CASSSGGVTSDIQYF. The CDR3, as DNA: TGTGCCAGCAGCTCCGGGGGGGTGACAAGTGACATTCAGTACTTC.

The chain is built from TRBV6-5 and TRBJ2-5; 7 bases are a match to TRBD1. The CDR3 has 15 residues. The V segment lost 7 bases and the J segment 5 bases; nucleotides outside the gene matches: 13. CDR1 is MNHEY, CDR2 SVGAGI, per germline. The CDR3 DNA follows: TGTGCCAGCACCCTAATGAGGGGGCGGTTTGAGACCCAGTACTTC. Translated, it gives CASTLMRGRFETQYF.

This chain uses TRBV7-9 with TRBJ2-7; 7 bases are a match to TRBD1. The V and J ends lost 5 bases and 6 bases, in that order; junction bases with no gene match: 10. Looked up from germline, CDR1 is SEHNR and CDR2 is FQNEAQ (reference sequence). There are 14 residues in the CDR3. The CDR3 spells CASSQTGTIGEQYF. CDR3 in DNA: TGTGCCAGCAGCCAGACAGGGACCATCGGCGAGCAGTACTTC.

The chain joins TRBV5-1 to TRBJ1-3, with D perhaps matching TRBD1 (5 bases). V was pared by 4 bases and J by 2 bases, with 10 bases between. This CDR3 has 14 residues. The V gene's germline CDR1 is SGHRS and CDR2 YFSETQ. CDR3 sequence: CASSPAGAGNTIYF. The CDR3 coding sequence is TGCGCCAGCAGCCCGGCGGGGGCTGGAAACACCATATATTTT.

The CDR3 region has the DNA TGTGCCACCTCTTTGGGCAGTTCGAACACTGAAGCTTTCTTT. This translates into CATSLGSSNTEAFF. The gene calls are TRBV6-1 and TRBJ1-1; D is ambiguous. V gave up 10 bases and J gave up 1 base, with 16 bases separating them. CDR3 size: 14 residues. Germline CDR1 and CDR2: MNHNS and SASEGT.

V usage is TRBV7-6 and J usage is TRBJ2-7, with D perhaps TRBD1 (6 bases). Trimming shortened V by 1 base and J by 0 bases, and 7 bases separated the two germline ends. The CDR3 length is 14 residues. Germline CDR1 reads SGHVS; CDR2 reads FNYEAQ. This CDR3 reads CASSLEGVSYEQYF. As DNA, the CDR3 is TGTGCCAGCAGCTTAGAGGGGGTCTCCTACGAGCAGTACTTC.

The chain uses TRBV5-1 and TRBJ2-1; 13 positions match TRBD2. CDR1 and CDR2 (germline): SGHRS, YFSETQ. This CDR3 comprises 14 residues. V lost 4 bases to trimming and J lost 7 bases; unmatched junction nucleotides: 2. As DNA, the CDR3 is TGCGCCAGCAGCCGGACTAGCGGGAGTAATGAGCAGTTCTTC. Its protein is CASSRTSGSNEQFF.

The CDR3 protein is CAGGGSAYGYTF. The CDR3 DNA reads TGTGCCGGCGGGGGGTCCGCCTATGGCTACACCTTC. This chain connects TRBV6-1 to TRBJ1-2; D might be TRBD1 (5 bases). This CDR3 is 12 amino acids long. Germline V CDR1 and CDR2: MNHNS, SASEGT. V lost 11 bases and J lost 4, with 14 bases in between.

The CDR3 region is CAWRTGYLIHF. The DNA for the CDR3 is TGTGCCTGGAGGACAGGGTACCTAATCCACTTT. V gene TRBV30 combines with J gene TRBJ1-6; TRBD1 agrees at 7 bases. Germline CDR1 GTSNPN, CDR2 SVGIG (reference sequence). V gave up 3 bases and J gave up 17 bases; unmatched junction bases: 7. This CDR3 contains 11 residues.

The chain has TRBV9 and TRBJ2-3; perhaps TRBD2 as D (6 bases). The CDR3 has 16 residues. The germline CDR1 and CDR2 sequences are SGDLS and YYNGEE. Trimming removed 5 bases at V and 4 bases at J, with 20 bases between. CDR3 protein: CASSADSGRSADTQYF. The CDR3 nucleotides read TGTGCCAGCAGTGCCGACTCGGGGAGGTCGGCAGATACGCAGTATTTT.

The chain links TRBV2 to TRBJ2-7; D is undetermined. The CDR3 is 13 amino acids. In germline, CDR1 is SNHLY, CDR2 FYNNEI. V lost 3 bases, J lost 2 bases, and 8 bases lay in between. CDR3 loop: CASSDDLTYEQYF. The CDR3 DNA sequence: TGTGCCAGCAGTGATGACCTCACCTACGAGCAGTACTTC.

The V gene is TRBV7-9, the J gene TRBJ1-6; D might be TRBD1 (5 bases). This CDR3 comprises 15 residues. Looked up from germline, CDR1 is SEHNR and CDR2 is FQNEAQ (reference sequence). V lost 1 base to trimming and J lost 7 bases, with 11 bases between them. CDR3 residues: CASSLDQGLNSPLHF. The CDR3, as DNA: TGTGCCAGCAGCTTAGATCAGGGTTTGAATTCACCCCTCCACTTT.

The chain links TRBV27 to TRBJ1-1; 7 nucleotides align to TRBD1. V shed 4 bases and J 4 bases; nucleotides not matched to a gene: 3. CDR3 length: 13 amino acids. Per the germline V gene, CDR1 is MNHEY and CDR2 is SMNVEV (reference sequence). CDR3 in DNA: TGTGCCAGCAGTTACAGGGGTGGCACTGAAGCTTTCTTT. Residues: CASSYRGGTEAFF.

The chain is built from TRBV7-2 and TRBJ1-5; D gene ambiguous. V lost 1 base, J lost 6 bases, and 13 bases lay in between. CDR1 and CDR2 from the germline V gene are SGHTA and FQGNSA. The CDR3 has 15 amino acids. The DNA of the CDR3 is TGTGCCAGCAGCTTAGAGGTCAGAAGGAGTCAGCCCCAGCATTTT. Translating gives CASSLEVRRSQPQHF.

A remark on this clone: Other nucleotide sequences in the sample specify the same CDR3. V and J are TRBV4-2 and TRBJ2-2, with D possibly being TRBD2 (6 bases). Deletions cut 0 bases from V and 5 bases from J, with 13 bases between. The CDR3 covers 16 residues. Germline V lookup: CDR1 LGHNA, CDR2 YNFKEQ. CDR3 sequence reads: CASSQDLTSRTGELFF. CDR3 bases: TGTGCCAGCAGCCAAGATTTGACTAGTAGAACCGGGGAGCTGTTTTTT.